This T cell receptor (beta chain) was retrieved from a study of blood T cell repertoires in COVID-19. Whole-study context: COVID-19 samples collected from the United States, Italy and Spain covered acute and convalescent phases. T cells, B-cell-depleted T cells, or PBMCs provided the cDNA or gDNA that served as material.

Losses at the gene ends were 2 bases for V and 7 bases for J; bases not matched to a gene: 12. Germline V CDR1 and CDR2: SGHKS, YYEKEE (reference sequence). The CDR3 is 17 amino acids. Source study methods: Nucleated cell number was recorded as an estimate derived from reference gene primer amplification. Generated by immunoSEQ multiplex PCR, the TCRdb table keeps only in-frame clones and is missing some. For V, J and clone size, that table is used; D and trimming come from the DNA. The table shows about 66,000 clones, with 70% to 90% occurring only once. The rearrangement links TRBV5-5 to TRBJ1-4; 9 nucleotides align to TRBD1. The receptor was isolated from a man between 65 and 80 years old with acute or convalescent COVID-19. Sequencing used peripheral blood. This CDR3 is CASSFAYLQGASEKLFF. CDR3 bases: TGTGCCAGCAGCTTCGCCTACCTACAGGGGGCAAGTGAAAAACTGTTTTTT.